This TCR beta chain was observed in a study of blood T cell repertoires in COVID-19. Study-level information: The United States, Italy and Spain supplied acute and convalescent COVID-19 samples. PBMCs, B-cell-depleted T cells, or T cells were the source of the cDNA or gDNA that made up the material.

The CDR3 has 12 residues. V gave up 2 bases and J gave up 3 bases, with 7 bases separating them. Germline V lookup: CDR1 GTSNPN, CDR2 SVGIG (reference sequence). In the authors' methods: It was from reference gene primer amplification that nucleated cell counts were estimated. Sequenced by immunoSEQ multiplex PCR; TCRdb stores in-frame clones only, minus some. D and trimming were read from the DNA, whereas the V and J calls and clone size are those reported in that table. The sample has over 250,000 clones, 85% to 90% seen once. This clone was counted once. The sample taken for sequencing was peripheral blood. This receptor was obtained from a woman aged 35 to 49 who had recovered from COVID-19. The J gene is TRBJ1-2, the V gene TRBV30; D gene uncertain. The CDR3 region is CAWSPSYYGYTF. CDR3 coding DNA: TGTGCCTGGAGTCCCTCTTACTATGGCTACACCTTC.